The 18 T cell receptor beta chains given below trace back to one sample, sequenced in a study of shared clonotypes between healthy human individuals. Here immunoSEQ multiplex PCR was the method, and the copy in TCRdb shows in-frame clones only, minus some. Seen here are about 2.4 million clones, approximately 94% observed once, and the top ten hold 0.14%. The sequenced sample consisted of naive CD4+ T cells sorted from blood. Subset given: CD45RA+ positively selected. Receptor source: a man aged 18 to 35 in good health.

The V gene is TRBV9, the J gene TRBJ2-3, with 9 bases fitting TRBD2. Germline trimming cut 0 bases from V and 3 bases from J; bases unmatched to any gene: 5. Germline V gives CDR1 SGDLS, CDR2 YYNGEE. There are 16 residues in the CDR3. CDR3 protein: CASSVGGRAGTDTQYF. CDR3 DNA sequence: TGTGCCAGCAGCGTAGGCGGGAGGGCCGGGACAGATACGCAGTATTTT.

The chain links TRBV4-2 to TRBJ2-1; D unresolved. The length of the CDR3 is 16 residues. CDR1 is LGHNA and CDR2 is YNFKEQ in the germline V gene. V dropped 2 bases and J dropped 5 bases, with 16 bases sitting between them. In DNA, the CDR3 is TGTGCCAGCAGCCAACGCCCTGGAGACGCCCACAATGAGCAGTTCTTC. Translating it yields CASSQRPGDAHNEQFF.

The chain combines TRBV19 with TRBJ2-3; perhaps TRBD1 as D (5 bases). The V end was cut by 6 bases, the J end by 0 bases, with 10 bases between. CDR1 and CDR2 from the germline V gene are LNHDA and SQIVND (reference sequence). The length of the CDR3 is 14 residues. The CDR3 DNA sequence: TGTGCCAGTAGAAAGGGGTCCAGCACAGATACGCAGTATTTT. Encoded protein: CASRKGSSTDTQYF.

The genes are TRBV2 and TRBJ2-7; tentatively, D is TRBD1 or TRBD2 (5 bases each). The ends were cut back, 7 bases at V and 1 base at J, with 11 bases in the middle. The CDR3 has 13 amino acids. CDR1 and CDR2 (germline): SNHLY, FYNNEI. CDR3 residues: CASMMGVSYEQYF. CDR3 sequence (DNA): TGTGCCAGCATGATGGGGGTTTCCTACGAGCAGTACTTC.

V gene TRBV19 combines with J gene TRBJ2-7; D unresolved. Germline V CDR1 and CDR2: LNHDA, SQIVND (reference sequence). This CDR3 comprises 13 residues. V lost 0 bases and J lost 4, with 7 bases in between. CDR3 in amino acids: CASSIDQKYEQYF. The CDR3 region has the DNA TGTGCCAGTAGTATAGACCAGAAGTACGAGCAGTACTTC.

The chain has TRBV7-8 and TRBJ1-2; D gene unclear. Germline-derived CDR1 and CDR2 are SGHVS and FQNEAQ. The CDR3 is 12 residues long. V was trimmed by 1 base and J by 6 bases, leaving 6 bases between them. The CDR3 DNA reads TGTGCCAGCAGCTTAGAGAATCATGGCTACACCTTC. It yields the protein CASSLENHGYTF. Together with reference TRBV7-8 and TRBJ1-2, the CDR3 gives the full variable domain: GAGVSQSPRYKVAKRGQDVALRCDPISGHVSLFWYQQALGQGPEFLTYFQNEAQLDKSGLPSDRFFAERPEGSVSTLKIQRTQQEDSAVYLCASSLENHGYTFGSGTRLTVV.

The chain is built from TRBV27 and TRBJ1-2, with D maybe TRBD1 (6 bases). The CDR3 is 14 residues long. V lost 4 bases, J lost 4 bases, and 13 bases lay in between. Germline V gives CDR1 MNHEY, CDR2 SMNVEV (reference sequence). The CDR3 region has the DNA TGTGCCAGCAGTTCAGTGGGACACGGCTATGGCTACACCTTC. Translation: CASSSVGHGYGYTF.

The J gene is TRBJ1-4, the V gene TRBV5-1; D gene uncertain. Germline assignment: CDR1 SGHRS and CDR2 YFSETQ. V gave up 2 bases and J gave up 2 bases, with 10 bases separating them. The CDR3 contains 15 residues. CDR3 region: CASSLRERTNEKLFF. The CDR3 DNA follows: TGCGCCAGCAGCTTAAGGGAAAGGACTAATGAAAAACTGTTTTTT.

This clone came up once. This chain uses TRBV7-6 with TRBJ2-5; 7 nucleotides match TRBD2. Losses at the gene ends were 2 bases for V and 5 bases for J; bases not matched to a gene: 5. Germline CDR1 reads SGHVS; CDR2 reads FNYEAQ. The CDR3 sequence is 14 residues long. DNA of the CDR3: TGTGCCAGCAGCTTACCGGGAGGCGGGGAGACCCAGTACTTC. The encoded protein is CASSLPGGGETQYF.

The DNA for the CDR3 is TGTGCCTGCCGTTCCGGGACAGGGATCACAGATACGCAGTATTTT. It translates to CACRSGTGITDTQYF. The chain links TRBV6-1 to TRBJ2-3, with 9 bases identical to TRBD1. The CDR3 contains 15 residues. With 11 bases clipped from V and 2 bases from J, the junction kept 11 bases outside the gene matches. In germline, CDR1 is MNHNS, CDR2 SASEGT.

The V and J genes are TRBV4-1 and TRBJ1-5; D may be TRBD1 (5 bases). Germline-derived CDR1 and CDR2 are MGHRA and YSYEKL. The CDR3 extends over 16 amino acids. Between the trimmed V and J ends, which lost 2 bases and 6 bases, there was a span of 17 bases. The CDR3 sequence: CASSQPRQGSRQPQHF. The CDR3 DNA reads as TGCGCCAGCAGCCAACCCCGCCAGGGCTCACGTCAGCCCCAGCATTTT.

The V gene is TRBV10-3, the J gene TRBJ2-7, with unresolved D. The CDR3 is made up of 12 amino acids. Between the trimmed V and J ends, which lost 8 bases and 0 bases, there was a span of 8 bases. CDR1 and CDR2 (germline): ENHRY, SYGVKD. The CDR3 is CAIRQDSYEQYF. In DNA form, the CDR3 reads TGTGCCATCCGTCAGGACTCCTACGAGCAGTACTTC.

The chain carries TRBV2 and TRBJ2-6; a possible D gene is TRBD2 (6 bases). V gave up 3 bases and J gave up 0 bases, with 9 bases separating them. The CDR3 runs to 16 residues. CDR1 and CDR2 (germline): SNHLY, FYNNEI. The CDR3 nucleotides read TGTGCCAGCAGTGAGGCGGGGCGCTCTGGGGCCAACGTCCTGACTTTC. Its protein product is CASSEAGRSGANVLTF.

The chain recombines TRBV18 with TRBJ1-5; TRBD1 is a possible D gene (6 bases). There are 13 residues in the CDR3. V was pared by 3 bases and J by 13 bases, with 16 bases between. Germline V CDR1 and CDR2: KGHSH, LQKENI. In DNA form, the CDR3 reads TGTGCCAGCTCACCGAGCCAGGGGATATTTCAGCATTTT. This codes for CASSPSQGIFQHF. The full variable domain, in which reference TRBV18 and TRBJ1-5 provide the parts outside the CDR3, is NAGVMQNPRHLVRRRGQEARLRCSPMKGHSHVYWYRQLPEEGLKFMVYLQKENIIDESGMPKERFSAEFPKEGPSILRIQQVVRGDSAAYFCASSPSQGIFQHFGDGTRLSIL.

This chain connects TRBV5-4 to TRBJ1-4; perhaps TRBD1 as D (6 bases). The germline CDR1 and CDR2 sequences are SGHNT and YYREEE (reference sequence). CDR3 size: 15 residues. V lost 0 bases and J 8 bases, leaving 14 bases between the germline ends. The DNA of the CDR3 is TGTGCCAGCAGCTTGGCAGGGGATTTGGTGGAAAAACTGTTTTTT. Residues: CASSLAGDLVEKLFF.

The J gene is TRBJ2-7, the V gene TRBV5-6; no firm D call. The CDR3 extends over 11 amino acids. The germline gives CDR1 SGHDT, CDR2 YYEEEE. Between the trimmed V and J ends, which lost 1 base and 7 bases, there was a span of 6 bases. CDR3 in amino acids: CASSLSVEQYF. Here the CDR3 DNA reads TGTGCCAGCAGCTTGTCCGTAGAGCAGTACTTC.

The chain recombines TRBV5-1 with TRBJ2-7; the D call may be TRBD1 or TRBD2 (5 bases each). Trimming shortened V by 2 bases and J by 9 bases, and 12 bases separated the two germline ends. The CDR3 has 12 residues. Germline V gene data show CDR1 as SGHRS and CDR2 as YFSETQ. CDR3 loop: CASSLEGDAQYF. The CDR3 region has the DNA TGCGCCAGCAGCTTAGAAGGGGACGCGCAGTACTTC.

This clone was observed a handful of times. This rearrangement joins TRBV10-1 to TRBJ2-7; perhaps D is TRBD1 or TRBD2 (6 bases each). The CDR3 sequence is 16 residues long. CDR1 and CDR2 (germline): WNHNN, SYGVQD (reference sequence). V shed 3 bases and J shed 6 bases, with 21 bases lying between them. The DNA of the CDR3 is TGCGCCAGCAGTGACTGGGGACCACGGGGGCCCTCCGAGCAGTACTTC. As protein: CASSDWGPRGPSEQYF.